This T cell receptor (beta chain) was sequenced for a study of PD-1 blockade in classical Hodgkin lymphoma. The wider study: On a schedule of every 2 weeks, patients received nivolumab 3 mg/kg intravenously.

In regard to this clone: The antigen is undetermined.

Study-wide findings and caveats: Whatever underlies the repertoire differences (possibly disease activity or prior therapy) remains undefined.

Each patient relapsed following autologous stem cell transplantation, and prior brentuximab vedotin exposure differed. Classifying best responses yielded complete response, partial response or progressive disease. Trimming removed 2 bases at V and 0 bases at J, with 11 bases between. From germline, CDR1 is SGDLS and CDR2 YYNGEE. The CDR3 contains 15 residues. Sequencing was performed with immunoSEQ multiplex PCR; in TCRdb, only in-frame clones are kept and a portion is missing. The sample lists 50,000 to 65,000 clones, 88% occurring once. The receptor was derived from a human donor with classical Hodgkin lymphoma. The sequencing used peripheral blood mononuclear cells (PBMCs), collected before the second cycle of nivolumab. The rearrangement joins TRBV9 to TRBJ1-1, with a tentative D call TRBD1 (6 bases). CDR3 coding DNA: TGTGCCAGCAGCGTTTTGGGGGCACTGAACACTGAAGCTTTCTTT. Its protein is CASSVLGALNTEAFF.